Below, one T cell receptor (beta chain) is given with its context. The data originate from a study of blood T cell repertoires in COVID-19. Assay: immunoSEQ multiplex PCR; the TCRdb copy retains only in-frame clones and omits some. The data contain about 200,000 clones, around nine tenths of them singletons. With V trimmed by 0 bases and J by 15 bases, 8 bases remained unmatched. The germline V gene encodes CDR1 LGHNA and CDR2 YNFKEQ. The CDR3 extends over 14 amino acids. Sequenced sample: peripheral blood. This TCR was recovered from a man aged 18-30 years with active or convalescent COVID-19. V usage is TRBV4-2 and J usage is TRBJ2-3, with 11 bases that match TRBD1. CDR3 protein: CASSQDFPGQGVYF. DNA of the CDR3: TGTGCCAGCAGCCAAGATTTTCCGGGACAGGGGGTTTATTTT.